Below are 20 T cell receptor beta chains sequenced from a single sample in a study of beta chain features in type 1 diabetes. Expressed TCRB transcripts were sequenced because the entire RNA isolate underwent reverse transcription. The table came from immunoSEQ multiplex PCR; TCRdb's copy has only in-frame clones and leaves some out. Of fewer than 250,000 clones in the sample, roughly 70% were seen once. Sequencing was carried out using naive CD4+ T cells from blood. Receptors were obtained from a man in his thirties or forties in good health.

The genes are TRBV4-3 and TRBJ2-6; D gene ambiguous. The CDR3 consists of 16 residues. Germline V CDR1 and CDR2: LGHNA, YSLEER. V lost 0 bases, J lost 3 bases, and 9 bases lay in between. For the CDR3, the DNA is TGCGCCAGCAGCCAAGATCTGGCTGGTGGGGCCAACGTCCTGACTTTC. It specifies CASSQDLAGGANVLTF.

The chain employs TRBV5-1 and TRBJ2-3, with D perhaps given as TRBD1 or TRBD2 (6 bases each). Trimming removed 4 bases at V and 3 bases at J, with 12 bases between. The CDR3 covers 14 residues. CDR1 is SGHRS and CDR2 is YFSETQ in the germline V gene. The CDR3 DNA reads as TGCGCCAGCAGCACAGGGACTGCGACAGATACGCAGTATTTT. It codes for CASSTGTATDTQYF.

This clone has a handful of counts. V gene TRBV6-5 combines with J gene TRBJ1-1; D gene ambiguous. CDR3 length equals 13 residues. V lost 8 bases and J 1 base, leaving 11 bases between the germline ends. The germline CDR1 and CDR2 sequences are MNHEY and SVGAGI. CDR3 sequence reads: CASVRGENTEAFF. In nucleotides, the CDR3 is TGTGCCAGCGTACGCGGGGAGAACACTGAAGCTTTCTTT.

The chain recombines TRBV5-6 with TRBJ1-5; 9 bases fit TRBD1. This CDR3 contains 15 residues. Germline loops: CDR1 SGHDT, CDR2 YYEEEE. V gave up 2 bases and J gave up 7 bases; unmatched junction bases: 7. DNA of the CDR3: TGTGCCAGCAGCTTCGGGACAGGGAGAGGCCAGCCCCAGCATTTT. As protein: CASSFGTGRGQPQHF.

This clone was recorded a few times. V usage is TRBV28 and J usage is TRBJ2-5, with TRBD1 identical over 8 bases. With V trimmed by 4 bases and J by 4 bases, 2 bases remained unmatched. Germline V gene lookup returns CDR1 MDHEN and CDR2 SYDVKM. CDR3 length equals 13 residues. CDR3 sequence reads: CASSSGGVETQYF. The DNA of the CDR3 is TGTGCCAGCAGTTCAGGGGGCGTAGAGACCCAGTACTTC.

V is TRBV2 and J is TRBJ1-1; D uncertain. The germline V and J ends were trimmed by 1 base and 1 base, with 7 bases remaining between them. This CDR3 spans 14 amino acids. CDR1 SNHLY and CDR2 FYNNEI come from the germline V gene. The CDR3 DNA follows: TGTGCCAGCAGTGAAGGACTGCCGAACACTGAAGCTTTCTTT. Translated, it gives CASSEGLPNTEAFF.

The chain couples TRBV28 to TRBJ2-3, with D possibly TRBD2 on 6 matching bases. The CDR3 sequence is 13 residues long. Germline V gene lookup returns CDR1 MDHEN and CDR2 SYDVKM. V lost 1 base and J 5 bases, leaving 7 bases between the germline ends. The chain's CDR3 is CASSLFSGDTQYF. In DNA, the CDR3 is TGTGCCAGCAGTTTATTTAGCGGAGATACGCAGTATTTT.

The genes are TRBV10-3 and TRBJ2-5; weak D call: TRBD1 (6 bases). The CDR3 spans 14 residues. Trimming pared 5 bases from V and 1 base from J, leaving 11 bases between. Germline V gives CDR1 ENHRY, CDR2 SYGVKD. CDR3 coding DNA: TGTGCCATCAGTAGCAGGGGACGCCAAGAGACCCAGTACTTC. Its protein product is CAISSRGRQETQYF.

The chain carries TRBV29-1 and TRBJ2-2, with TRBD2 matching over 7 bases. V was pared by 7 bases and J by 5 bases, with 4 bases of the junction left unmatched. Germline V gives CDR1 SQVTM, CDR2 ANQGSEA. The CDR3 consists of 12 residues. The CDR3, as DNA: TGCAGCGCGGGGAGGGAGACCGGGGAGCTGTTTTTT. Protein: CSAGRETGELFF.

The chain employs TRBV4-2 and TRBJ1-4; tentative D call: TRBD1 (5 bases). Trimming pared 2 bases from V and 8 bases from J, leaving 12 bases between. Per germline, CDR1 LGHNA and CDR2 YNFKEQ. The CDR3 consists of 14 residues. The DNA of the CDR3 is TGTGCCAGCAGCCAACCTCAGGGAAACGAAAAACTGTTTTTT. It codes for CASSQPQGNEKLFF.

The rearrangement joins TRBV6-1 to TRBJ2-4; no firm D call. This CDR3 has 13 residues. The germline V gene has CDR1 MNHNS and CDR2 SASEGT. The ends were cut back, 0 bases at V and 6 bases at J, with 6 bases in the middle. CDR3 in DNA: TGTGCCAGCAGTGAAGCATCAGGAAACATTCAGTACTTC. Its protein product is CASSEASGNIQYF.

This clone was seen a handful of times. V gene TRBV20-1 combines with J gene TRBJ2-3, with D possibly being TRBD2 (5 bases). The germline gives CDR1 DFQATT, CDR2 SNEGSKA (reference sequence). CDR3 length: 11 amino acids. Between the trimmed V and J ends, which lost 2 bases and 12 bases, there was a span of 12 bases. The CDR3 sequence is CSARMGGSQYF. The CDR3 DNA sequence: TGCAGTGCTAGAATGGGCGGGTCCCAGTATTTT.

J is TRBJ2-5 and V is TRBV27; D is uncertain. This CDR3 has 10 residues. Per the germline V gene, CDR1 is MNHEY and CDR2 is SMNVEV (reference sequence). V lost 7 bases to trimming and J lost 1 base, with 1 base between them. CDR3 nucleotides: TGTGCCAGCATCCAAGAGACCCAGTACTTC. It is translated as CASIQETQYF.

This rearrangement joins TRBV30 to TRBJ1-5; tentatively, D is TRBD1 (5 bases). Germline values: CDR1 GTSNPN, CDR2 SVGIG (reference sequence). CDR3 length equals 13 residues. The ends were cut back, 2 bases at V and 6 bases at J, with 11 bases in the middle. CDR3 nucleotide sequence: TGTGCCTGGAGTTTTGGAGGGACTCAGCCCCAGCATTTT. Translated, it gives CAWSFGGTQPQHF.

The chain is built from TRBV5-6 and TRBJ1-2; TRBD1 matches 9 bases. V lost 2 bases and J lost 8; bases outside the gene matches: 7. CDR3 length: 14 residues. Per germline, CDR1 SGHDT and CDR2 YYEEEE. CDR3 protein: CASSFGRDRAGYTF. The CDR3 DNA reads as TGTGCCAGCAGCTTTGGCCGGGACAGGGCGGGCTACACCTTC.

The V and J genes are TRBV29-1 and TRBJ1-2; the D gene is possibly TRBD1 (5 bases). V was clipped by 0 bases and J by 7 bases, with 12 bases between them. CDR3 size: 13 residues. Germline CDR1 reads SQVTM; CDR2 reads ANQGSEA. The CDR3 spells CSVEDPQGSGYTF. CDR3 DNA: TGCAGCGTTGAAGATCCCCAGGGATCTGGCTACACCTTC.

The chain is built from TRBV11-2 and TRBJ2-7; D remains unclear. The CDR3 is 15 amino acids. V lost 11 bases to trimming and J lost 0 bases, with 20 bases between them. Germline V CDR1 and CDR2: SGHAT, FQNNGV. The CDR3 DNA is TGTGCCCAAATGCGAACGGGCAGGAGCTCCTACGAGCAGTACTTC. Amino acid sequence: CAQMRTGRSSYEQYF. The full variable domain, its missing parts supplied by reference TRBV11-2 and TRBJ2-7, is EAGVAQSPRYKIIEKRQSVAFWCNPISGHATLYWYQQILGQGPKLLIQFQNNGVVDDSQLPKDRFSAERLKGVDSTLKIQPAKLEDSAVYLCAQMRTGRSSYEQYFGPGTRLTVT.

The chain employs TRBV7-2 and TRBJ2-5, with D perhaps given as TRBD1 or TRBD2 (5 bases each). CDR1 SGHTA and CDR2 FQGNSA come from the germline V gene. V shed 7 bases and J shed 5 bases, with 17 bases lying between them. CDR3 length: 14 amino acids. CDR3 sequence reads: CASNPNGAMETQYF. The CDR3 DNA reads TGTGCCAGCAACCCGAACGGGGCGATGGAGACCCAGTACTTC.

The genes are TRBV4-2 and TRBJ1-4; no clear D. Germline loops: CDR1 LGHNA, CDR2 YNFKEQ. The V end lost 0 bases, the J end lost 8 bases, and 13 bases lay between the germline ends. The CDR3 sequence is 15 residues long. The CDR3 bases are TGTGCCAGCAGCCAAGAAGGCGGGGAAGAGGAAAAACTGTTTTTT. Its translation: CASSQEGGEEEKLFF.

The chain employs TRBV5-6 and TRBJ2-7; 9 bases map to TRBD1. The CDR3 has 15 amino acids. The V and J ends lost 0 bases and 5 bases, in that order; junction bases with no gene match: 6. CDR1 SGHDT and CDR2 YYEEEE come from the germline V gene. This CDR3 reads CASSLAGQGHHEQYF. The CDR3 DNA reads TGTGCCAGCAGCTTGGCGGGACAGGGCCACCACGAGCAGTACTTC.